A single sample gave rise to the 28 T cell receptor beta chains below, sequenced in a study of T-cell memory formation after mild COVID-19. TCRdb itself ran the 5' RACE reads through MiXCR, one entry per CDR3 protein. Of about 560,000 distinct CDR3 sequences detected, about 20% appear once; the ten largest clones hold under 8.5%. Input material: PBMCs or a T cell subset sorted from them (not recorded which). The receptors shown here come from an adult woman who had mild COVID-19 (a few samples of this study predate the infection). Cell type and time point are not known.

This clonotype appeared a few times. This chain joins TRBV9 and TRBJ1-6; maybe TRBD1 (6 bases). This CDR3 region has 13 residues. Germline CDR1 is SGDLS and CDR2 is YYNGEE. With 3 bases removed from V and 10 bases from J, the gap between germline ends came to 11 bases. This CDR3 is CASSAGDASPLHF. The CDR3 DNA sequence: TGTGCCAGCAGCGCAGGGGATGCATCACCCCTCCACTTT.

This clonotype was recorded at least ten times. The chain has TRBV6-4 and TRBJ2-3; the match to TRBD2 covers 8 bases. Germline CDR1 MRHNA, CDR2 SNTAGT. This CDR3 comprises 14 residues. With V trimmed by 3 bases and J by 2 bases, 1 base remained unmatched. The CDR3 DNA reads as TGTGCCAGCAGTGAAGCGGGGGCCACAGATACGCAGTATTTT. Protein sequence: CASSEAGATDTQYF.

The chain uses TRBV6-2 or TRBV6-3 and TRBJ1-5; D is ambiguous. Germline CDR1 and CDR2: MNHEY and SVGEGT. Trimming took 2 bases from V and 6 from J, leaving 11 bases between them. The CDR3 is 14 residues long. The CDR3 bases are TGTGCCAGCAGTTACATCGACACGACTCAGCCCCAGCATTTT. Protein sequence: CASSYIDTTQPQHF.

This chain connects TRBV5-6 to TRBJ1-5; TRBD1 is a possible D gene (5 bases). The CDR3 sequence is 15 residues long. V dropped 5 bases and J dropped 1 base, with 13 bases sitting between them. The germline V gene encodes CDR1 SGHDT and CDR2 YYEEEE. CDR3 residues: CASRRGSGSNQPQHF. CDR3 DNA sequence: TGTGCCAGCAGGAGGGGATCCGGCAGCAATCAGCCCCAGCATTTT. Full variable domain (missing parts from reference TRBV5-6 and TRBJ1-5): DAGVTQSPTHLIKTRGQQVTLRCSPKSGHDTVSWYQQALGQGPQFIFQYYEEEERQRGNFPDRFSGHQFPNYSSELNVNALLLGDSALYLCASRRGSGSNQPQHFGDGTRLSIL.

CDR3: CASSYSLGASTDTQYF. The DNA of the CDR3 is TGTGCCAGCAGTTACTCGTTGGGTGCTAGCACAGATACGCAGTATTTT. This chain connects TRBV6-5 to TRBJ2-3; D is uncertain. V lost 0 bases and J lost 0, with 10 bases in between. Germline V gene data show CDR1 as MNHEY and CDR2 as SVGAGI. CDR3 length: 16 residues.

This chain joins TRBV30 and TRBJ1-2, with 9 nucleotides matching TRBD1. The germline V gene encodes CDR1 GTSNPN and CDR2 SVGIG (reference sequence). The trim removed 4 bases at V and 5 bases at J, leaving 2 bases unmatched. This CDR3 spans 12 amino acids. CDR3 loop: CAWMGTGYGYTF. The CDR3 nucleotides are TGTGCCTGGATGGGGACAGGGTATGGCTACACCTTC.

This clonotype was seen a few times. The rearrangement links TRBV7-8 to TRBJ2-1, with 9 positions matching TRBD2. The V segment lost 1 base and the J segment 0 bases; nucleotides outside the gene matches: 4. The CDR3 totals 17 residues. CDR1 SGHVS and CDR2 FQNEAQ come from the germline V gene. The CDR3 bases are TGTGCCAGCAGCTTAGTAGGGCGGGGGGGCTCCTACAATGAGCAGTTCTTC. Encoded protein: CASSLVGRGGSYNEQFF. Full variable domain (outside the CDR3, taken from reference TRBV7-8 and TRBJ2-1): GAGVSQSPRYKVAKRGQDVALRCDPISGHVSLFWYQQALGQGPEFLTYFQNEAQLDKSGLPSDRFFAERPEGSVSTLKIQRTQQEDSAVYLCASSLVGRGGSYNEQFFGPGTRLTVL.

This chain joins TRBV5-1 and TRBJ1-2, with D possibly being TRBD1 (5 bases). The CDR3 has 14 amino acids. Germline values: CDR1 SGHRS, CDR2 YFSETQ. Trimming cost V 7 bases and J 2 bases, with 15 bases left between them. In DNA, the CDR3 is TGCGCCAGCTCTTCCTCCGACAGAAACTATGGCTACACCTTC. Translation: CASSSSDRNYGYTF. The whole variable domain, filled in from reference TRBV5-1 and TRBJ1-2, reads KAGVTQTPRYLIKTRGQQVTLSCSPISGHRSVSWYQQTPGQGLQFLFEYFSETQRNKGNFPGRFSGRQFSNSRSEMNVSTLELGDSALYLCASSSSDRNYGYTFGSGTRLTVV.

The chain links TRBV6-5 to TRBJ2-3; 11 nucleotides align to TRBD2. The CDR3 is 16 residues long. After removal of 5 bases from V and 5 bases from J, the junction contained 9 bases not matched to a gene. CDR1 is MNHEY, CDR2 SVGAGI, per germline. In DNA, the CDR3 is TGTGCCAGCAGTCGAACTAGCGGGGGCCGACGAGATACGCAGTATTTT. Encoded protein: CASSRTSGGRRDTQYF.

This clonotype was seen only a few times. This chain connects TRBV5-6 to TRBJ1-3; 8 bases agree with TRBD1. Germline assignment: CDR1 SGHDT and CDR2 YYEEEE. This CDR3 region has 15 residues. J lost 2 bases, V lost 5 bases, and 6 bases had no gene match. Here the CDR3 DNA reads TGTGCCAGCAGTTTTCAGGGGGCGACTGGAAACACCATATATTTT. Translation gives CASSFQGATGNTIYF.

In its sample, this clonotype was seen a few times. This sequence joins TRBV12-3 or TRBV12-4 and TRBJ1-6, with no clear D. The CDR3 spans 14 residues. V shed 5 bases and J shed 4 bases, with 9 bases lying between them. The chain's CDR3 is CASSRTAYNSPLHF. The CDR3 DNA reads TGTGCCAGCAGTCGGACCGCTTATAATTCACCCCTCCACTTT.

The chain uses TRBV5-1 and TRBJ2-1; weak D call: TRBD2 (6 bases). Germline-derived CDR1 and CDR2 are SGHRS and YFSETQ. This CDR3 region has 19 residues. Trimming took 0 bases from V and 0 from J, leaving 19 bases between them. The CDR3 loop reads CASSLAGVKKASSYNEQFF. Here the CDR3 DNA reads TGCGCCAGCAGCTTGGCGGGAGTAAAGAAGGCTAGCTCCTACAATGAGCAGTTCTTC.

Only a few counts were recorded for this clonotype. This rearrangement joins TRBV12-3 or TRBV12-4 to TRBJ1-4, with 8 nucleotides matching TRBD1. J gave up 6 bases and V 7 bases, and 7 bases lay outside the gene matches. This CDR3 has 14 amino acids. The CDR3 coding sequence is TGTGCCAGCACCCAGGACAGGGCCCATGAAAAACTGTTTTTT. It specifies CASTQDRAHEKLFF.

The chain has TRBV3-1 and TRBJ2-7; D is unresolved. V was clipped by 1 base and J by 6 bases, with 7 bases between them. The CDR3 sequence is 12 residues long. Germline-derived CDR1 and CDR2 are LGHDT and YNNKEL (reference sequence). The CDR3 DNA follows: TGTGCCAGCAGCCAAGGCCTGGGCGAGCAGTACTTC. Protein sequence: CASSQGLGEQYF.

This clonotype was detected a few times. V and J are TRBV29-1 and TRBJ2-1; 8 bases fit TRBD2. The junction had 20 bases not matched to a gene; V was cut back by 4 bases and J by 6 bases. Germline V gives CDR1 SQVTM, CDR2 ANQGSEA. The CDR3 totals 18 residues. The DNA of the CDR3 is TGCAGCGTTGGCGTCCAGATTGGACTAGCACATACATTCAATGAGCAGTTCTTC. Translation gives CSVGVQIGLAHTFNEQFF.

The CDR3 DNA reads as TGTGCCAGCAGTTACTCGAGGACGGTCGGACTAGCGGGGTCCCACGAGCAGTACTTC. Protein product: CASSYSRTVGLAGSHEQYF. The chain links TRBV6-6 to TRBJ2-7; 12 nucleotides align to TRBD2. Trimming cost V 0 bases and J 5 bases; bases outside gene matches: 14. The CDR3 sequence is 19 residues long. The germline gives CDR1 MNHNY, CDR2 SVGAGI (reference sequence).

J is TRBJ2-1 and V is TRBV5-4; 10 bases align to TRBD2. The CDR3 length is 16 residues. The ends lost 0 bases at V and 5 bases at J; junction bases unmatched: 5. Germline CDR1 and CDR2: SGHNT and YYREEE (reference sequence). DNA for the CDR3: TGTGCCAGCAGCTTGGGGGCTAGCGGGAGAAACAATGAGCAGTTCTTC. Its translation is CASSLGASGRNNEQFF.

Only a few counts were recorded for this clonotype. The chain carries TRBV3-1 and TRBJ1-2, with D tentatively TRBD1 (6 bases). The CDR3 loop spans 15 amino acids. The germline CDR1 and CDR2 sequences are LGHDT and YNNKEL (reference sequence). The V gene lost 0 bases and the J gene lost 2 bases, with 10 bases spanning the gap. The CDR3 is CASSQDPGANYGYTF. The CDR3 nucleotides are TGTGCCAGCAGCCAAGATCCAGGGGCCAACTATGGCTACACCTTC.

V is TRBV6-5 and J is TRBJ2-7, with D possibly being TRBD1 (5 bases). The ends were cut back, 2 bases at V and 4 bases at J, with 12 bases in the middle. There are 14 residues in the CDR3. CDR1 is MNHEY, CDR2 SVGAGI, per germline. The CDR3 protein is CASSYGAGIYEQYF. Written as DNA, the CDR3 is TGTGCCAGCAGTTACGGGGCAGGGATATACGAGCAGTACTTC.

This clonotype was detected only a few times. The CDR3 protein is CASSMRDPLDTQYF. The CDR3 bases are TGTGCCAGCAGCATGAGGGATCCGCTAGATACGCAGTATTTT. This chain joins TRBV11-2 and TRBJ2-3, with a tentative D call TRBD2 (5 bases). Germline CDR1 is SGHAT and CDR2 is FQNNGV. CDR3 length equals 14 residues. The germline V and J ends were trimmed by 5 bases and 5 bases, with 14 bases remaining between them.

This clonotype appeared a few times. Here the CDR3 DNA reads TGTGCCAGCAGCGGGGGACCATTCCAAGAGACCCAGTACTTC. It codes for CASSGGPFQETQYF. The gene calls are TRBV2 and TRBJ2-5, with TRBD2 as a possible D gene (6 bases). Germline lookup yields CDR1 SNHLY and CDR2 FYNNEI. V dropped 6 bases and J dropped 1 base, with 12 bases sitting between them. This CDR3 has 14 residues.

This clonotype was detected a few times. The V gene is TRBV18, the J gene TRBJ1-4; D possibly corresponds to TRBD1 (6 bases). Germline CDR1 and CDR2: KGHSH and LQKENI. Deletions cut 6 bases from V and 5 bases from J, with 16 bases between. This CDR3 region has 15 residues. In DNA form, the CDR3 reads TGTGCCAGCTCGCCCTCAGGGGCCTGGAATGAAAAACTGTTTTTT. Amino acids: CASSPSGAWNEKLFF.

The table lists this clonotype with a few counts. The V gene is TRBV29-1, the J gene TRBJ2-7; 9 nucleotides match TRBD1. CDR3 length equals 15 residues. Germline CDR1 SQVTM, CDR2 ANQGSEA. With V trimmed by 0 bases and J by 3 bases, 6 bases remained unmatched. CDR3 DNA sequence: TGCAGCGTTGAAGATGAAACAGGGGGCATCTACGAGCAGTACTTC. This codes for CSVEDETGGIYEQYF.

This clonotype was picked up a small number of times. The chain carries TRBV7-3 and TRBJ2-7; no reliable D call. This CDR3 region has 13 residues. Trimming stripped 5 bases from V and 4 bases from J, with 12 bases between. Germline V CDR1 and CDR2: SGHTA, FQGTGA. The CDR3 reads CASSRNDGYEQYF. The CDR3 nucleotides are TGTGCCAGCAGCCGAAACGACGGGTACGAGCAGTACTTC.

The table lists this clonotype with many counts. This chain uses TRBV19 with TRBJ1-1; D possibly corresponds to TRBD1 (5 bases). The CDR3 length is 12 residues. Trimming shortened V by 11 bases and J by 4 bases, and 14 bases separated the two germline ends. The V gene's germline CDR1 is LNHDA and CDR2 SQIVND (reference sequence). The CDR3 loop is CACARASTEAFF. In DNA, the CDR3 is TGTGCCTGCGCCAGGGCATCCACTGAAGCTTTCTTT.

The chain recombines TRBV5-1 with TRBJ2-7, with D maybe TRBD2 (6 bases). CDR3 length equals 17 residues. CDR1 is SGHRS, CDR2 YFSETQ, per germline. Trimming took off 3 bases at V and 0 bases at J, with 19 bases between the two ends. CDR3 sequence: CASSSRSRGLSSYEQYF. CDR3 bases: TGCGCCAGCAGCTCCCGATCACGGGGACTGAGCTCCTACGAGCAGTACTTC.

There are many counts of this clonotype. V gene TRBV7-2 combines with J gene TRBJ2-3; D gene ambiguous. The V end was cut by 0 bases, the J end by 4 bases, with 5 bases between. The CDR3 extends over 13 amino acids. Germline values: CDR1 SGHTA, CDR2 FQGNSA. Here the CDR3 DNA reads TGTGCCAGCAGCTTAGCTAGGTCAGATACGCAGTATTTT. As protein: CASSLARSDTQYF. Looking up the rest from reference TRBV7-2 and TRBJ2-3 gives the full variable domain: GAGVSQSPSNKVTEKGKDVELRCDPISGHTALYWYRQSLGQGLEFLIYFQGNSAPDKSGLPSDRFSAERTGGSVSTLTIQRTQQEDSAVYLCASSLARSDTQYFGPGTRLTVL.

V gene TRBV5-1 combines with J gene TRBJ1-6, with 12 bases fitting TRBD1. Germline loops: CDR1 SGHRS, CDR2 YFSETQ. This CDR3 comprises 17 residues. J lost 1 base, V lost 4 bases, and 3 bases had no gene match. CDR3: CASSVGQGASYNSPLHF. CDR3 DNA: TGCGCCAGCAGCGTGGGACAGGGGGCTTCCTATAATTCACCCCTCCACTTT.